Listed below are T cell receptor beta chains from one sample, sequenced in a study of cytomegalovirus exposure and HLA in healthy donors. TCRdb keeps only in-frame clones here, not all; method: immunoSEQ multiplex PCR. The data show some 140,000 clones, over 50% seen once. The sequencing input was PBMCs. The receptors stem from a human donor in good health. Both conserved end residues are part of each CDR3. A D gene is named only where the DNA matches it firmly. A row's size may be missing; if present it is once, few, many or a size class.

clone_size | j_call | d_call | v_call | cdr3_nt | cdr3_aa
NA | TRBJ2-5 | TRBD1 | TRBV6-5 | TGTGCCAGCAGCTGGGACAGGGGAGGCGAGACCCAGTACTTC | CASSWDRGGETQYF
NA | TRBJ2-7 | NA | TRBV4-1 | TGCGCCAGCAGCCATCCTAGCTCAGGAGAGTACGAGCAGTACTTC | CASSHPSSGEYEQYF
NA | TRBJ1-5 | NA | TRBV19 | TGTGCCAGTAGTATAGATTTGGGAGGGAATAGCAATCAGCCCCAGCATTTT | CASSIDLGGNSNQPQHF
NA | TRBJ1-1 | TRBD1 | TRBV6-5 | TGTGCCAGCAGTACACCGGGACAGGGGGGCACTGAAGCTTTCTTT | CASSTPGQGGTEAFF
NA | TRBJ2-1 | TRBD2 | TRBV10-3 | TGTGCCATCAGAGCCCCTAGCGGGCTCTCCTACAATGAGCAGTTCTTC | CAIRAPSGLSYNEQFF
NA | TRBJ2-7 | TRBD2 | TRBV13 | TGTGCCAGCAGCTTGACTAGCGGGAGGTCCGGCGGACACTACGAGCAGTACTTC | CASSLTSGRSGGHYEQYF
few | TRBJ2-5 | NA | TRBV11-2 | TGTGCCAGCAGCTCCTTAGCGGTTATAGGGACCCAGTACTTC | CASSSLAVIGTQYF
NA | TRBJ2-7 | TRBD2 | TRBV5-6 | TGTGCCAGCAGCTTGCGCTTCGCTAGCGGGTCCGACGAGCAGTACTTC | CASSLRFASGSDEQYF
few | TRBJ2-7 | TRBD1 | TRBV29-1 | TGCAGCACCTCGACAGGGATAGGCTACGAGCAGTACTTC | CSTSTGIGYEQYF
NA | TRBJ2-3 | TRBD1 | TRBV11-2 | TGTGCCAGCAGGCCGACAGGGACGTTCACAGATACGCAGTATTTT | CASRPTGTFTDTQYF
NA | TRBJ2-1 | NA | TRBV5-1 | TGCGCCAGCAGCTCTTCCTCTAAGAGGGATGAGCAGTTCTTC | CASSSSSKRDEQFF